This T cell receptor beta chain was captured by sequencing in a study of T cells after yellow fever vaccination. Overall study findings and caveats: Peak timing came faster in the weaker secondary response, day 5 versus 15. Most clones from primary vaccination resurfaced after the booster (around 97% CD4, about 91% CD8).

5'RACE template switching added a universal primer site and UMIs to TCR cDNA. TCRdb passed the 5' RACE reads through MiXCR, listing each CDR3 protein once. The sample contains some 670,000 distinct CDR3 sequences, around 12% of which appear only once. This clonotype was counted only a few times. The antigen remains undetermined. This CDR3 is built from 15 residues. The V and J ends lost 1 base and 2 bases respectively, with 12 bases between them. The germline V gene encodes CDR1 SGHTA and CDR2 FQGNSA. The sequence derives from a man aged 30-40 years who received the YFV17D yellow fever vaccine. V gene TRBV7-2 combines with J gene TRBJ2-7; D perhaps matches TRBD2 (6 bases). The sample was PBMCs, taken on the day of the yellow fever booster vaccination. The CDR3 DNA sequence: TGTGCCAGCAGCTTAGTGGCGGGGAACGCCTACGAGCAGTACTTC. Translated, it gives CASSLVAGNAYEQYF.